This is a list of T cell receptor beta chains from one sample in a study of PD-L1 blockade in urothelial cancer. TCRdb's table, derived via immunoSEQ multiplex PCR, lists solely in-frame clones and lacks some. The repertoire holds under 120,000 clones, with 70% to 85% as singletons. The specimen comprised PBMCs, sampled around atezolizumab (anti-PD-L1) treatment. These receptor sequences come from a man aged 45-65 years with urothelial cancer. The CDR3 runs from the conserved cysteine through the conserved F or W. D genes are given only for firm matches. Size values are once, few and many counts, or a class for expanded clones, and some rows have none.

TGTGCCAGCAGCCGCCCGGGACTAGCGGGGTGGAGGACAGATACGCAGTATTTT	CASSRPGLAGWRTDTQYF	TRBJ2-3	18	-	TRBD2	TRBV5-6
TGTGCCAGCAGCTTAATGCCAGGGACTAGTAGTTATCATGAGCAGTTCTTC	CASSLMPGTSSYHEQFF	TRBJ2-1	17	-	TRBD2	TRBV7-9
TGTGCCAGCAGATGGTCGGGCCTAGCGGGAGGAGAGACCCAGTACTTC	CASRWSGLAGGETQYF	TRBJ2-5	16	once	TRBD2	TRBV7-8
TGTGCCAGCAGCGCGGGACAGGTCGGATACGAGCAGTACTTC	CASSAGQVGYEQYF	TRBJ2-7	14	-	TRBD1	TRBV5-4
TGTGCCAGCAGTTATACGCCCCACCATGACACCCCTGAAGCTTTCTTT	CASSYTPHHDTPEAFF	TRBJ1-1	16	-	-	TRBV6-5
TGTGCCAGCAGCTTAACCGAGGAGGATACGCAGTATTTT	CASSLTEEDTQYF	TRBJ2-3	13	-	-	TRBV7-3
TGCGCCAGCAGCCCCGTATCAAGGAGCTCCTACAATGAGCAGTTCTTC	CASSPVSRSSYNEQFF	TRBJ2-1	16	-	-	TRBV5-1
TGTGCCAGCTCACGGGCGGGAGGGCCCTCTGACGAGCAGTACTTC	CASSRAGGPSDEQYF	TRBJ2-7	15	once	TRBD2	TRBV18
TGTGCCAGCAGTGACTCGCGGGAGTCCAGGCGGTTCTTC	CASSDSRESRRFF	TRBJ2-1	13	-	TRBD2	TRBV6-4
TGCGCCAGCAGCCAATTGGGAGGGCTCGATACGCAGTATTTT	CASSQLGGLDTQYF	TRBJ2-3	14	-	TRBD2	TRBV5-1
TGTGCCAGCAGCCTGCTCAACATAGCCAAAAACATTCAGTACTTC	CASSLLNIAKNIQYF	TRBJ2-4	15	-	-	TRBV7-2
TGTGCCAGCAGCCAAGATCGGGGGGCAGAAAAAGAGACCCAGTACTTC	CASSQDRGAEKETQYF	TRBJ2-5	16	once	-	TRBV4-2
TGCGCCAGCAGCCAAGATGCCGGGACAGGCAATCAGCCCCAGCATTTT	CASSQDAGTGNQPQHF	TRBJ1-5	16	-	TRBD1	TRBV4-1
TGTGCCACCAGCAGAGTATCAGGGGGCCGTCAGCCCCAGCATTTT	CATSRVSGGRQPQHF	TRBJ1-5	15	-	TRBD1	TRBV15
TGTGCCAGCAGTCTCCGGCTAGACGGCGGGTATGAGCAGTTCTTC	CASSLRLDGGYEQFF	TRBJ2-1	15	-	-	TRBV5-4
TGTGCCAGCAGCTTGAAAGGGGGCAACACTGAAGCTTTCTTT	CASSLKGGNTEAFF	TRBJ1-1	14	-	TRBD1	TRBV7-8
TGCGCCAGCAGTGGTGTTAGCGGGCCCTCTGGGGCCAACGTCCTGACTTTC	CASSGVSGPSGANVLTF	TRBJ2-6	17	once	TRBD2	TRBV10-2
TGTGCCTGGAGCGTAAAAACAGAACAGTACTTC	CAWSVKTEQYF	TRBJ2-7	11	-	-	TRBV30
TGTGCCAGCAGTGGCAGGGTTTGGACAGATACGCAGTATTTT	CASSGRVWTDTQYF	TRBJ2-3	14	-	-	TRBV6-1
TGCGCCAGCAGCCCTCCGGGGAGACAAAATGAAAAACTGTTTTTT	CASSPPGRQNEKLFF	TRBJ1-4	15	-	-	TRBV4-1
TGTGCCGGGGGTTCGGCTAGCGGAGCCGATGAGCAGTTCTTC	CAGGSASGADEQFF	TRBJ2-1	14	-	TRBD2	TRBV10-3
TGTGCCAGCAGCCCCTTGGGGGGTTCCTACAATGAGCAGTTCTTC	CASSPLGGSYNEQFF	TRBJ2-1	15	-	-	TRBV7-3
TGCAGCGTAGAAAGACAGGGGAGCATACAAGTTAATGAAAAACTGTTTTTT	CSVERQGSIQVNEKLFF	TRBJ1-4	17	few	TRBD1	TRBV29-1
TGTGCCAGCAGTCCCGAGAGCCCGGGACAGGGTTCACCCCTCCACTTT	CASSPESPGQGSPLHF	TRBJ1-6	16	-	TRBD1	TRBV28
TGTGCCAGCAGCTTAGGTCAGGTTCTAGCCAAAAACATTCAGTACTTC	CASSLGQVLAKNIQYF	TRBJ2-4	16	once	-	TRBV11-1
TGTGCCAGCAGTTTCCGGCGGGACTCCTACGAGCAGTACTTC	CASSFRRDSYEQYF	TRBJ2-7	14	-	-	TRBV28
TGTGCCAGCAGGGTCCGACAGCACGCTTCAGGGAATCAGCCCCAGCATTTT	CASRVRQHASGNQPQHF	TRBJ1-5	17	-	-	TRBV2
TGCGCCAGCAGCCCCGGATCTGGGGGGTTGGAGACCCAGTACTTC	CASSPGSGGLETQYF	TRBJ2-5	15	-	-	TRBV5-1
TGTGCCAGCTCACGGGACTCTTCCTACAATGAGCAGTTCTTC	CASSRDSSYNEQFF	TRBJ2-1	14	-	-	TRBV6-4
TGTGCCAGCAGCCGGGGTCTAGCGGGAGGGCCAGGCGAGACCCAGTACTTC	CASSRGLAGGPGETQYF	TRBJ2-5	17	-	TRBD2	TRBV9
TGCGCCAGCAGCTTGGAACTAGCGGGAGGGCCGTTCGGAGAGACCCAGTACTTC	CASSLELAGGPFGETQYF	TRBJ2-5	18	-	TRBD2	TRBV5-1
TGCGCCAGCAGCCCGGGAACAACTAATGAAAAACTGTTTTTT	CASSPGTTNEKLFF	TRBJ1-4	14	-	-	TRBV10-1
TGTGCCAGCAGGCGGGACAGGGGGTATGGCTACACCTTC	CASRRDRGYGYTF	TRBJ1-2	13	-	TRBD1	TRBV28
TGTGCCAGCAGGGGCCCCTCTGCGGGAGGCGAGTGGAGGTTCTTC	CASRGPSAGGEWRFF	TRBJ2-1	15	-	TRBD2	TRBV6-1
TGTGCCAGCAGCTCAGGGGGCAGTCCCTCCTATAATTCACCCCTCCACTTT	CASSSGGSPSYNSPLHF	TRBJ1-6	17	-	TRBD1	TRBV7-9
TGTGCCAGCAGCCAAGTAACAGGGGGCTATGGCTACACCTTC	CASSQVTGGYGYTF	TRBJ1-2	14	few	TRBD1	TRBV14
TGTGCCAGCAGTTCCACTAGCGGGAGCATCTCTGGGGCCAACGTCCTGACTTTC	CASSSTSGSISGANVLTF	TRBJ2-6	18	-	TRBD2	TRBV27
TGTGCCACCGGGGGGTACACCGGGGAGCTGTTTTTT	CATGGYTGELFF	TRBJ2-2	12	-	-	TRBV15
TGTGCCAGCAGTTTACCCCAGGAACATAGCAATCAGCCCCAGCATTTT	CASSLPQEHSNQPQHF	TRBJ1-5	16	-	-	TRBV28
TGCGCCAGCAGCCAAGGAACTAGGAATGAGCAGTTCTTC	CASSQGTRNEQFF	TRBJ2-1	13	few	-	TRBV4-1
TGTGCCAGCAGGGACTCCCGGGACAGGTCTTCTGGGGCCAACGTCCTGACTTTC	CASRDSRDRSSGANVLTF	TRBJ2-6	18	-	TRBD1	TRBV2
TGCAGCACAGCGGACAGGGGGCGTTTCGGTGGCTACACCTTC	CSTADRGRFGGYTF	TRBJ1-2	14	-	TRBD1	TRBV29-1
TGTGCCAGCAGTTTCGGTCAGCCCCAGCATTTT	CASSFGQPQHF	TRBJ1-5	11	once	-	TRBV27
TGCGCCAGCAGCCACATCGGGACAGGGGGCGCACGGGAAACTGAAGCTTTCTTT	CASSHIGTGGARETEAFF	TRBJ1-1	18	-	TRBD1	TRBV5-1
TGCGCCAGCAGCTTGGGGGCTAGCGGGCGAATTCAAGAGACCCAGTACTTC	CASSLGASGRIQETQYF	TRBJ2-5	17	-	TRBD2	TRBV5-1
TGTGCCAGCAGTTTCACCGACAGAAAAAGCTCCTACGAGCAGTACTTC	CASSFTDRKSSYEQYF	TRBJ2-7	16	-	-	TRBV27
TGTGCCAGCAGCTTAAAAGGAGGGACGTCGGGGGCACCCCTCCACTTT	CASSLKGGTSGAPLHF	TRBJ1-6	16	-	-	TRBV7-8
TGTGCCAGCAGTTACGCCAGGGGCCTCTACGAGCAGTACTTC	CASSYARGLYEQYF	TRBJ2-7	14	-	-	TRBV6-5
TGCGCCAGCAGCCAAGGACAGGGGGCCTCTTTAGCGGAAGCTTTCTTT	CASSQGQGASLAEAFF	TRBJ1-1	16	-	TRBD1	TRBV10-2
TGTGCCAGCAGTTCCACCGGGAGGGAGCCTGGAAACACCATATATTTT	CASSSTGREPGNTIYF	TRBJ1-3	16	once	-	TRBV27
TGTGCCAGCAGTTACTCGGGGGCTGGGGAGACCCAGTACTTC	CASSYSGAGETQYF	TRBJ2-5	14	-	-	TRBV6-5
TGCGCCAGCAGCTTGAGTCAGAATAATTCACCCCTCCACTTT	CASSLSQNNSPLHF	TRBJ1-6	14	-	-	TRBV5-1